Listed below are T cell receptor beta chains from one sample, sequenced in a study of identical twins. TCRdb redid the calling of the 5' RACE reads with MiXCR, one entry per CDR3 protein. The repertoire holds over 200,000 distinct CDR3 sequences, with roughly 7.1% as singletons. The sample was also linked to a second study, of T cells expressing NK-cell markers.

Source material: CD8+ T cells sorted from blood. These receptors were taken from a woman between 18 and 29 years old in good health. The CDR3 runs from the conserved cysteine through the conserved F or W. The order of the fields is D gene, J gene, V gene, clone size, CDR3 DNA, CDR3 protein. A D gene is named only where the DNA matches it firmly. For some rows the clone size is stated as once, few or many, or as a class when expanded; others skip it.

d_call: TRBD2
j_call: TRBJ2-7
v_call: TRBV7-9
clone_size: NA
cdr3_nt: TGTGCCAGCAGCGGACTAGCCCCACTCGAGCAGTACTTC
cdr3_aa: CASSGLAPLEQYF

d_call: NA
j_call: TRBJ2-2
v_call: TRBV12-3/TRBV12-4
clone_size: many
cdr3_nt: TGTGCCAGCAGTTTTGTCGCCGGGGAGCTGTTTTTT
cdr3_aa: CASSFVAGELFF

d_call: TRBD1
j_call: TRBJ2-3
v_call: TRBV7-6
clone_size: few
cdr3_nt: TGTGCCAGCAGCTTGGGGACAGGGACATCCACAGATACGCAGTATTTT
cdr3_aa: CASSLGTGTSTDTQYF

d_call: NA
j_call: TRBJ1-1
v_call: TRBV7-8
clone_size: few
cdr3_nt: TGTGCCAGCAGCTTAGTTGGGAGCACTGAAGCTTTCTTT
cdr3_aa: CASSLVGSTEAFF

d_call: NA
j_call: TRBJ2-1
v_call: TRBV2
clone_size: NA
cdr3_nt: TGTGCCAGCAGTGAAGCGGGGCCCAATGAGCAGTTCTTC
cdr3_aa: CASSEAGPNEQFF

d_call: NA
j_call: TRBJ2-7
v_call: TRBV6-5
clone_size: NA
cdr3_nt: TGTGCCAGCAGTTACTCGTACAGGGACGAGCAGTACTTC
cdr3_aa: CASSYSYRDEQYF

d_call: NA
j_call: TRBJ1-1
v_call: TRBV27
clone_size: NA
cdr3_nt: TGTGCCAGCAGCGCCGGGACGGTCACTGAAGCTTTCTTT
cdr3_aa: CASSAGTVTEAFF

d_call: NA
j_call: TRBJ2-3
v_call: TRBV3-1
clone_size: NA
cdr3_nt: TGTGCCAGCAGCCAAGGGACTGGCGGGGCCTTCACAGATACGCAGTATTTT
cdr3_aa: CASSQGTGGAFTDTQYF

d_call: TRBD2
j_call: TRBJ2-1
v_call: TRBV27
clone_size: many
cdr3_nt: TGTGCCAGCATAGGAGCTAGCGGGGTTAAAACCAATGAGCAGTTCTTC
cdr3_aa: CASIGASGVKTNEQFF

d_call: NA
j_call: TRBJ2-7
v_call: TRBV5-1
clone_size: many
cdr3_nt: TGCGCCAGCAGCTTGGAGTCGGGGTACGAGCAGTACTTC
cdr3_aa: CASSLESGYEQYF

d_call: TRBD1
j_call: TRBJ1-2
v_call: TRBV6-1
clone_size: many
cdr3_nt: TGTGCCAGCAGGGACAGGTATCATTATGGCTACACCTTC
cdr3_aa: CASRDRYHYGYTF

d_call: NA
j_call: TRBJ1-1
v_call: TRBV27
clone_size: few
cdr3_nt: TGTGCCAGCAGTTTTACAGGGAGACTACAAGCTTTCTTT
cdr3_aa: CASSFTGRLQAFF

d_call: NA
j_call: TRBJ2-1
v_call: TRBV4-2
clone_size: medium-sized
cdr3_nt: TGTGCCAGCAGCCCCCCAACACTAGGTCCCCAAGGGAATGAGCAGTTCTTC
cdr3_aa: CASSPPTLGPQGNEQFF

d_call: NA
j_call: TRBJ1-1
v_call: TRBV10-3
clone_size: NA
cdr3_nt: TGTGCCATCAGTGCTGACGGGGGGAGAGCTTTCTTT
cdr3_aa: CAISADGGRAFF

d_call: NA
j_call: TRBJ2-1
v_call: TRBV19
clone_size: NA
cdr3_nt: TGTGCCAGTAGTCCGCTGGCCGGGGTGGGTAATGAGCAGTTCTTC
cdr3_aa: CASSPLAGVGNEQFF

d_call: TRBD2
j_call: TRBJ2-5
v_call: TRBV9
clone_size: many
cdr3_nt: TGTGCCAGCAGCCCTGGACTAGCGGGGTACCAAGAGACCCAGTACTTC
cdr3_aa: CASSPGLAGYQETQYF

d_call: TRBD1
j_call: TRBJ2-7
v_call: TRBV3-1
clone_size: few
cdr3_nt: TGTGCCAGCGGCGGGGACAGGGGATTCGTCTACGAGCAGTACTTC
cdr3_aa: CASGGDRGFVYEQYF

d_call: TRBD2
j_call: TRBJ2-5
v_call: TRBV6-1
clone_size: many
cdr3_nt: TGTGCCAGCAGTGAAGCAAGCGGGGAGCAAGAGACCCAGTACTTC
cdr3_aa: CASSEASGEQETQYF

d_call: NA
j_call: TRBJ2-1
v_call: TRBV5-4
clone_size: NA
cdr3_nt: TGTGCCGGCGGAAAGGGGTTACGACTGGAGTTCTTC
cdr3_aa: CAGGKGLRLEFF

d_call: TRBD1
j_call: TRBJ1-1
v_call: TRBV11-3
clone_size: few
cdr3_nt: TGTGCCAGCATCAAACAGGGGAGTGCGACTGAAGCTTTCTTT
cdr3_aa: CASIKQGSATEAFF

d_call: TRBD2
j_call: TRBJ2-3
v_call: TRBV10-2
clone_size: many
cdr3_nt: TGCGCCAGCAGTGATAGCGGGAGTTTTTCAGATACGCAGTATTTT
cdr3_aa: CASSDSGSFSDTQYF

d_call: NA
j_call: TRBJ2-7
v_call: TRBV5-1
clone_size: NA
cdr3_nt: TGCGCCAGCAGCTTGGAGCCGAACTACGAGCAGTACTTC
cdr3_aa: CASSLEPNYEQYF

d_call: TRBD2
j_call: TRBJ2-1
v_call: TRBV3-1
clone_size: few
cdr3_nt: TGTGCCAGCAGTCTCGCAGGCGGGAGGACTAACAATGAGCAGTTCTTC
cdr3_aa: CASSLAGGRTNNEQFF

d_call: NA
j_call: TRBJ2-7
v_call: TRBV6-6
clone_size: NA
cdr3_nt: TGTGCCAGCAGTTACTCGGCAGGGGACGAGCAGTACTTC
cdr3_aa: CASSYSAGDEQYF

d_call: NA
j_call: TRBJ2-6
v_call: TRBV20-1
clone_size: many
cdr3_nt: TGCAGTGCTAGACACAGTGGGGCCAACGTCCTGACTTTC
cdr3_aa: CSARHSGANVLTF

d_call: NA
j_call: TRBJ2-3
v_call: TRBV13
clone_size: many
cdr3_nt: TGTGCCAGCAGCTCGCTAGCGACAGATACGCAGTATTTT
cdr3_aa: CASSSLATDTQYF

d_call: NA
j_call: TRBJ1-3
v_call: TRBV27
clone_size: few
cdr3_nt: TGTGCCAGCTCCTCCAGGGGCGGGTTGGACACCATATATTTT
cdr3_aa: CASSSRGGLDTIYF

d_call: TRBD1
j_call: TRBJ1-1
v_call: TRBV6-1
clone_size: few
cdr3_nt: TGTGCCAGCAGCCACCTTACCGAGGGGGCTGGAGCTGAAGCTTTCTTT
cdr3_aa: CASSHLTEGAGAEAFF

d_call: NA
j_call: TRBJ1-1
v_call: TRBV4-1
clone_size: few
cdr3_nt: TGCGCCAGCAGCGCGGCGGCGAGGGACACTGAAGCTTTCTTT
cdr3_aa: CASSAAARDTEAFF

d_call: TRBD2
j_call: TRBJ2-1
v_call: TRBV6-5
clone_size: few
cdr3_nt: TGTGCCAGCAGTTACTCGCTAGCGGGAGATTCCTACAATGAGCAGTTCTTC
cdr3_aa: CASSYSLAGDSYNEQFF

d_call: NA
j_call: TRBJ1-1
v_call: TRBV6-1
clone_size: NA
cdr3_nt: TGTGCCACCACACGGGGGGTGAACACTGAAGCTTTCTTT
cdr3_aa: CATTRGVNTEAFF

d_call: TRBD2
j_call: TRBJ2-7
v_call: TRBV20-1
clone_size: few
cdr3_nt: TGCAGTGCTAGTTTCGGACTAGACAACTACGAGCAGTACTTC
cdr3_aa: CSASFGLDNYEQYF

d_call: NA
j_call: TRBJ2-7
v_call: TRBV7-7
clone_size: NA
cdr3_nt: TGTGCTAGCAGCTTAGAGGCAGGGAGCTCCTACGAGCAGTACTTC
cdr3_aa: CASSLEAGSSYEQYF

d_call: TRBD1
j_call: TRBJ1-1
v_call: TRBV20-1
clone_size: NA
cdr3_nt: TGCAGTGCTAGAGATTCAGAGGGGGCGGTGAACACTGAAGCTTTCTTT
cdr3_aa: CSARDSEGAVNTEAFF

d_call: NA
j_call: TRBJ2-1
v_call: TRBV3-1
clone_size: many
cdr3_nt: TGTGCCAGCAGCCAAGTCCCGGGGAATGAGCAGTTCTTC
cdr3_aa: CASSQVPGNEQFF

d_call: TRBD2
j_call: TRBJ2-3
v_call: TRBV6-5
clone_size: many
cdr3_nt: TGTGCCAGCAGTTACGGGACTACCAACACAGATACGCAGTATTTT
cdr3_aa: CASSYGTTNTDTQYF

d_call: TRBD1
j_call: TRBJ2-2
v_call: TRBV20-1
clone_size: NA
cdr3_nt: TGCAGTGCTCGACCGACAGGGGCGAACACCGGGGAGCTGTTTTTT
cdr3_aa: CSARPTGANTGELFF

d_call: TRBD1
j_call: TRBJ1-1
v_call: TRBV7-9
clone_size: few
cdr3_nt: TGTGCCAGCAGCTTAAGGGACAGGGGGTTGAACACTGAAGCTTTCTTT
cdr3_aa: CASSLRDRGLNTEAFF

d_call: TRBD1
j_call: TRBJ1-4
v_call: TRBV12-5
clone_size: few
cdr3_nt: TGTGCTAGTGGTTCCCAGGACAGGGAGCGAGAAAAACTGTTTTTT
cdr3_aa: CASGSQDREREKLFF

d_call: NA
j_call: TRBJ2-7
v_call: TRBV7-9
clone_size: many
cdr3_nt: TGTGCCAGCAGCTTAATTGACCACTACGAGCAGTACTTC
cdr3_aa: CASSLIDHYEQYF

d_call: NA
j_call: TRBJ2-2
v_call: TRBV5-6
clone_size: few
cdr3_nt: TGTGCCAGCAGGTCTATTTTATCAGGCCGGGAGCTGTTTTTT
cdr3_aa: CASRSILSGRELFF

d_call: NA
j_call: TRBJ2-6
v_call: TRBV5-1
clone_size: many
cdr3_nt: TGCGCCAGCAGCCCGACAGTGAACTCTGGGGCCAACGTCCTGACTTTC
cdr3_aa: CASSPTVNSGANVLTF

d_call: TRBD1
j_call: TRBJ1-1
v_call: TRBV7-9
clone_size: few
cdr3_nt: TGTGCCAGCAGCGCCCAACAGGGGAAGAACACTGAAGCTTTCTTT
cdr3_aa: CASSAQQGKNTEAFF

d_call: NA
j_call: TRBJ2-7
v_call: TRBV15
clone_size: many
cdr3_nt: TGTGCCACCAGCAGAGATCGGACTACATACGAGCAGTACTTC
cdr3_aa: CATSRDRTTYEQYF

d_call: NA
j_call: TRBJ2-1
v_call: TRBV7-6
clone_size: NA
cdr3_nt: TGTGCCAGCAGCCCCAACCCCGGGGACAATGAGCAGTTCTTC
cdr3_aa: CASSPNPGDNEQFF

d_call: TRBD2
j_call: TRBJ2-1
v_call: TRBV6-1
clone_size: NA
cdr3_nt: TGTGCCAGCAGTCTTGCCGGGACTAGCGGGAGCGATGAGCAGTTCTTC
cdr3_aa: CASSLAGTSGSDEQFF

d_call: NA
j_call: TRBJ2-2
v_call: TRBV4-3
clone_size: few
cdr3_nt: TGCGCCAGCAGCCAGTCGGGACGGAACACCGGGGAGCTGTTTTTT
cdr3_aa: CASSQSGRNTGELFF

d_call: NA
j_call: TRBJ1-1
v_call: TRBV14
clone_size: many
cdr3_nt: TGTGCCAGCAGCATGGGCACTGAAGCTTTCTTT
cdr3_aa: CASSMGTEAFF

d_call: TRBD2
j_call: TRBJ2-3
v_call: TRBV2
clone_size: NA
cdr3_nt: TGTGCCAGCAGTGGGGCTAGCGGGGGCCTGAGAGATACGCAGTATTTT
cdr3_aa: CASSGASGGLRDTQYF

d_call: NA
j_call: TRBJ1-1
v_call: TRBV20-1
clone_size: few
cdr3_nt: TGCAGTGCCCGAGGGAGGAGGCAGGACACTGAAGCTTTCTTT
cdr3_aa: CSARGRRQDTEAFF

d_call: NA
j_call: TRBJ2-5
v_call: TRBV9
clone_size: few
cdr3_nt: TGTGCCAGCAGCGATCTCGGGGTTAATCAAGAGACCCAGTACTTC
cdr3_aa: CASSDLGVNQETQYF

d_call: NA
j_call: TRBJ1-1
v_call: TRBV21-1
clone_size: NA
cdr3_nt: TGTGCCATCCCCCATGAGGGGAACACTGAAGCTTTCTTT
cdr3_aa: CAIPHEGNTEAFF

d_call: TRBD2
j_call: TRBJ2-1
v_call: TRBV5-5
clone_size: many
cdr3_nt: TGTGCCAGCAGCTTCGGGGGGGTCAGCTCCTACAATGAGCAGTTCTTC
cdr3_aa: CASSFGGVSSYNEQFF

d_call: NA
j_call: TRBJ1-2
v_call: TRBV3-1
clone_size: few
cdr3_nt: TGTGCCAGCAGCCAAGATCGCCGGGGGCGAGCTTATGGCTACACCTTC
cdr3_aa: CASSQDRRGRAYGYTF

d_call: NA
j_call: TRBJ2-3
v_call: TRBV6-5
clone_size: many
cdr3_nt: TGTGCCAGCAGTTATGGTGGGGGCCAAGATACGCAGTATTTT
cdr3_aa: CASSYGGGQDTQYF